A selection of T cell receptor beta chains follows, all from one sample in a study of response to subunit inactivated influenza vaccine. TCRdb itself ran the RT-PCR reads through MiXCR, one entry per CDR3 protein. The repertoire consists of 650,000 to 800,000 distinct CDR3 sequences, with more than 11% occurring once and the leading ten covering 6.5% to 8.5%. The sequencing used PBMCs from blood, collected 14 to 15 days before vaccination. These receptors originate from a man aged 45-65 years who received an inactivated influenza vaccine. CDR3s leave out the opening cysteine and the closing phenylalanine or tryptophan.

V	J	CDR3
TRBV11-2	TRBJ2-1	ASRLGGGFYNEQF
TRBV20-1	TRBJ2-1	SATSGTSYNEQF
TRBV4-3	TRBJ2-3	ASSQAGFDSDTQY
TRBV29-1	TRBJ2-7	SGIKAGAYEQY
TRBV6-1	TRBJ2-2	ASTRGQNTGELF
TRBV15	TRBJ1-6	ATSRDPVSGYNSPLH
TRBV7-9	TRBJ2-5	ASKQARDRVQETQY
TRBV7-8	TRBJ2-2	ASSSLILGPLRGELF
TRBV4-3	TRBJ2-5	ASSQAFRPQETQY
TRBV7-9	TRBJ2-5	ASSLDGTGVETQY